These T cell receptor beta chains were read from a single sample in a study of T cell responses to AZD1222 COVID-19 vaccine. The repertoire was sequenced with immunoSEQ multiplex PCR; TCRdb's copy has only in-frame clones and lacks some. This sample carries about 67,000 clones, roughly 85% of them seen once, and the ten largest clones take under 8.5%. Sequenced material: peripheral blood, taken 28 days after the second AZD1222 dose. The receptors were sampled from an adult who received the AZD1222 COVID-19 vaccine. Each CDR3 is given with its conserved first and last residue. The D gene is left open where the match is weak. Part of the rows lack a size; the others show once, few, many or a class for expanded clones.

size,V,D,J,CDR3,DNA
.,TRBV7-9,TRBD1,TRBJ1-1,CASSLPSGTGVTEAFF,TGTGCCAGCAGCTTACCCTCCGGGACAGGGGTCACTGAAGCTTTCTTT
.,TRBV11-2,TRBD2,TRBJ2-2,CASSSTSVGELFF,TGTGCCAGCAGCTCGACTAGCGTGGGGGAGCTGTTTTTT
.,TRBV28,TRBD1,TRBJ2-7,CASNRQGWDYEQYF,TGTGCCAGCAATAGACAGGGTTGGGACTACGAGCAGTACTTC
.,TRBV18,.,TRBJ2-7,CASSPRGLYNSYEQYF,TGTGCCAGCTCACCACGAGGGCTATACAACTCCTACGAGCAGTACTTC
.,TRBV6-6,TRBD1,TRBJ1-4,CASSHPTGAGEKLFF,TGTGCCAGCAGCCACCCGACAGGGGCCGGAGAAAAACTGTTTTTT
.,TRBV7-8,TRBD1,TRBJ1-1,CAGSRGTEAFF,TGTGCCGGAAGCAGGGGGACTGAAGCTTTCTTT
.,TRBV29-1,TRBD1,TRBJ1-2,CSVQGGRYGYTF,TGCAGCGTCCAAGGGGGCCGGTATGGCTACACCTTC
.,TRBV19,.,TRBJ1-2,CASSIDWRLNYGYTF,TGTGCCAGTAGTATAGATTGGCGGCTAAACTATGGCTACACCTTC
.,TRBV6-5,.,TRBJ2-2,CASSYARVRGELFF,TGTGCCAGCAGTTACGCCCGGGTTCGAGGGGAGCTGTTTTTT
.,TRBV14,.,TRBJ2-3,CASSLGLLQYF,TGTGCCAGCAGCCTCGGACTATTGCAGTATTTT
.,TRBV20-1,.,TRBJ2-1,CSAGTQRFF,TGCAGTGCCGGGACTCAGCGGTTCTTC
.,TRBV3-1/TRBV3-2,.,TRBJ1-2,CASSPRQDDYGYTF,TGTGCCAGCAGCCCGCGACAGGACGACTATGGCTACACCTTC
.,TRBV6-6,TRBD2,TRBJ2-1,CASKGLGAGIYNEQFF,TGTGCCAGCAAAGGGTTGGGAGCGGGGATATACAATGAGCAGTTCTTC
.,TRBV5-1,TRBD1,TRBJ1-1,CASSLKQGFVTEAFF,TGCGCCAGCAGCTTGAAACAGGGGTTTGTCACTGAAGCTTTCTTT
.,TRBV27,.,TRBJ1-2,CASSPRTVPINYGYTF,TGTGCCAGCAGTCCGAGGACAGTCCCCATTAACTATGGCTACACCTTC
once,TRBV9,.,TRBJ2-2,CASSVVSQNTGELFF,TGTGCCAGCAGCGTAGTGTCCCAGAACACCGGGGAGCTGTTTTTT
.,TRBV10-2,.,TRBJ1-1,CASSEQGDTEAFF,TGCGCCAGCAGTGAACAGGGAGATACTGAAGCTTTCTTT
.,TRBV10-3,.,TRBJ1-5,CAISEEGVQPQHF,TGTGCCATCAGTGAAGAGGGGGTTCAGCCCCAGCATTTT
.,TRBV7-9,.,TRBJ2-7,CASSLGSYEQYF,TGTGCCAGCAGCTTAGGGTCCTACGAGCAGTACTTC
once,TRBV19,.,TRBJ1-1,CASIMTSMNTEAFF,TGTGCCAGTATTATGACATCAATGAACACTGAAGCTTTCTTT
.,TRBV29-1,.,TRBJ1-1,CSGGPGWGMNTEAFF,TGCAGCGGAGGCCCAGGGTGGGGGATGAACACTGAAGCTTTCTTT
.,TRBV29-1,.,TRBJ2-7,CSVEDSGTRDEQYF,TGCAGCGTTGAAGATTCCGGGACGAGGGACGAGCAGTACTTC
.,TRBV4-2,.,TRBJ1-1,CASSQEGFGVNTEAFF,TGTGCCAGCAGCCAAGAGGGGTTCGGGGTGAACACTGAAGCTTTCTTT
.,TRBV30,.,TRBJ1-5,CAWSVRGDQPQHF,TGTGCCTGGAGTGTACGGGGGGATCAGCCCCAGCATTTT
.,TRBV29-1,.,TRBJ1-1,CSVEYTGTQNTEAFF,TGCAGCGTTGAGTATACCGGGACACAGAACACTGAAGCTTTCTTT
.,TRBV5-5,TRBD1,TRBJ2-7,CASSPGTENYEQYF,TGTGCCAGCAGCCCCGGGACAGAAAACTACGAGCAGTACTTC
.,TRBV4-1,.,TRBJ2-7,CASSQVAGASYEQYF,TGCGCCAGCAGCCAAGTTGCAGGGGCGAGCTACGAGCAGTACTTC
.,TRBV4-2,TRBD2,TRBJ2-7,CASSQDLGTSRDEQYF,TGTGCCAGCAGCCAAGATCTAGGGACTAGTAGGGACGAGCAGTACTTC
.,TRBV2,TRBD2,TRBJ2-3,CASNQLLAGVADTQYF,TGTGCCAGCAATCAACTACTAGCGGGGGTTGCAGATACGCAGTATTTT